This T cell receptor (beta chain) came from a study of cytomegalovirus exposure and HLA in healthy donors. The CDR3 has 12 amino acids. V was clipped by 1 base and J by 8 bases; unmatched bases: 1. Germline loops: CDR1 SGHTA, CDR2 FQGNSA. Broader study findings: With further analysis later on, most CMV-associated TCR beta chains appeared HLA-restricted.

Vbeta (60) and Jbeta (13) primers were used in the PCR. Repertoires were generated with immunoSEQ multiplex PCR, while TCRdb's copy carries only in-frame clones and drops some. The sample lists about 180,000 clones, around 81% occurring once. The count of this clone is one. The antigen is unknown. This receptor was taken from a man aged 35-49 years in good health and CMV-seronegative. Sequenced sample: PBMCs. The rearrangement uses TRBV7-2 and TRBJ1-1, with 7 bases that match TRBD1. CDR3 protein: CASSLVGGEAFF. The CDR3 DNA sequence: TGTGCCAGCAGCTTAGTAGGGGGCGAAGCTTTCTTT. The full variable domain, in which reference TRBV7-2 and TRBJ1-1 provide the parts outside the CDR3, is GAGVSQSPSNKVTEKGKDVELRCDPISGHTALYWYRQSLGQGLEFLIYFQGNSAPDKSGLPSDRFSAERTGGSVSTLTIQRTQQEDSAVYLCASSLVGGEAFFGQGTRLTVV.